Listed below are T cell receptor beta chains from one sample, sequenced in a study of blood T cell repertoires in COVID-19. Measured with immunoSEQ multiplex PCR; TCRdb has only the in-frame clones, and not every one. There are about 290,000 clones in the sample; about nine tenths occur only once, and 1.5% to 2% lies in the top ten. Sequenced sample: PBMCs or T cells enriched from blood (not recorded which). All receptors derive from a woman between 40 and 50 years old who had recovered from COVID-19. Each CDR3 is given with its conserved first and last residue. Each record gives: V gene, D gene, clone size, J gene, CDR3 DNA, CDR3 protein. D genes are given only for firm matches. Clone size, where shown, is once, few, many, or a class for clones that have expanded.

TRBV5-6	TRBD1	-	TRBJ1-3	TGTGCCAGCAGCCTGACAGGGGCTGGAAACACCATATATTTT	CASSLTGAGNTIYF
TRBV21-1	-	once	TRBJ2-5	TGTGCCAGCAGCAAAGGACAGGGGGGGGAGACCCAGTACTTC	CASSKGQGGETQYF
TRBV7-2	TRBD2	few	TRBJ2-5	TGTGCCAGCAGCTTCCAGCGGGGCCAAGAGACCCAGTACTTC	CASSFQRGQETQYF
TRBV2	TRBD1	-	TRBJ1-6	TGTGCCAGCCGCCGGGACAGAGAGTGGGTTCTCTCACCCCTCCACTTT	CASRRDREWVLSPLHF
TRBV18	-	-	TRBJ1-1	TGTGCCAGCTCATGGACAGCCGATGAAGCTTTCTTT	CASSWTADEAFF
TRBV25-1	-	-	TRBJ2-3	TGTGCCAGCAGTGGAGTATTGGACTATTACACAGATACGCAGTATTTT	CASSGVLDYYTDTQYF
TRBV4-1	-	-	TRBJ2-5	TGCGCCAGCAGCCAAGGCCCCAGGGCTGAAGAGACCCAGTACTTC	CASSQGPRAEETQYF
TRBV5-1	TRBD2	-	TRBJ2-3	TGCGCCAGCAGCTTGGAAGGTAGCGGGATTGCTAGCACAGATACGCAGTATTTT	CASSLEGSGIASTDTQYF
TRBV19	TRBD1	-	TRBJ2-1	TGTGCCAGTAGTACGTCTCCAGGGACAGCTTACAATGAGCAGTTCTTC	CASSTSPGTAYNEQFF
TRBV28	-	-	TRBJ2-7	TGTGCCAGCAGTTCCGGGGACACCTACTTCTACGAGCAGTACTTC	CASSSGDTYFYEQYF
TRBV6-5	-	-	TRBJ2-3	TGTGCCAGCAGTTACCGAGAGGGCACAGATACGCAGTATTTT	CASSYREGTDTQYF
TRBV4-1	TRBD1	-	TRBJ1-2	TGCGCCAGCAGCCGGGACAGGGCCGCCTATGGCTACACCTTC	CASSRDRAAYGYTF
TRBV7-3	-	-	TRBJ2-3	TGTGCCAGCAGCTCACGGGGCACAGATACGCAGTATTTT	CASSSRGTDTQYF
TRBV21-1	-	-	TRBJ2-7	TGTGCCTGTCCTTCAAACAGCCGTTCCTACGAGCAGTACTTC	CACPSNSRSYEQYF
TRBV19	-	few	TRBJ2-2	TGTGCCAGTAGTTCCGGACTGTCCACCGGGGAGCTGTTTTTT	CASSSGLSTGELFF
TRBV29-1	-	-	TRBJ1-6	TGCAGCGTTGGAGATACGGGAACCAATTCACCCCTCCACTTT	CSVGDTGTNSPLHF
TRBV11-2	-	-	TRBJ2-3	TGTGCCAGCAGCTTAAGAGTAAAGGCTCCGGAGGAGTATTTT	CASSLRVKAPEEYF
TRBV3-1/TRBV3-2	-	-	TRBJ1-4	TGTGCCAGCAGCCTAACCGGGGGTGAAAAACTGTTTTTT	CASSLTGGEKLFF
TRBV10-3	TRBD1	-	TRBJ1-3	TGTGCCATCAGTGGGACAGGGTCAGGAAACACCATATATTTT	CAISGTGSGNTIYF
TRBV5-1	-	-	TRBJ1-6	TGCGCCAGCAGCCCCGGGGGGATCCTTTCACCCCTCCACTTT	CASSPGGILSPLHF
TRBV27	-	-	TRBJ2-7	TGTGCCAGCAGCACCGCTATTCCCTACGAGCAGTACTTC	CASSTAIPYEQYF
TRBV7-8	-	-	TRBJ1-2	TGTGCCAGCAGCTTAGCCGGGCAGGGAAGGGGCTACACCTTC	CASSLAGQGRGYTF
TRBV4-2	TRBD1	-	TRBJ1-5	TGTGCCAGCAGCCAGCAGGGGGCTCCGCCCCAGCATTTT	CASSQQGAPPQHF
TRBV20-1	-	-	TRBJ2-5	TGCAGTGCTAGTTATAACCAAGAGACCCAGTACTTC	CSASYNQETQYF
TRBV19	TRBD1	-	TRBJ1-2	TGTGCCAGTAGTATCCGACAGGGAGGCAACTATGGCTACACCTTC	CASSIRQGGNYGYTF
TRBV15	-	-	TRBJ1-2	TGTGCCACCAGCAGAGACGGGGTCTATGGCTACACCTTC	CATSRDGVYGYTF
TRBV2	-	-	TRBJ1-2	TGTGCCATCCCCGGGGGGTCCACGAGCTACACCTTC	CAIPGGSTSYTF
TRBV18	-	-	TRBJ2-7	TGTGCCAGCTCACCCGTCGGGGAGCCAACCTACGAGCAGTACTTC	CASSPVGEPTYEQYF